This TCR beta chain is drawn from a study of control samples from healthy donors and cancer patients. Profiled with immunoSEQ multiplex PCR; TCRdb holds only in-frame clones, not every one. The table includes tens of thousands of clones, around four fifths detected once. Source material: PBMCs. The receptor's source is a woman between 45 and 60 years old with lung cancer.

The DNA of the CDR3 is TGTGCCAGCAGCTTTCGACACAAGAACACTGAAGCTTTCTTT. Translation: CASSFRHKNTEAFF. The chain combines TRBV7-2 with TRBJ1-1; D is uncertain. The V gene's germline CDR1 is SGHTA and CDR2 FQGNSA. Trimming pared 3 bases from V and 1 base from J, leaving 9 bases between. CDR3 length: 14 amino acids.